This passage covers 27 T cell receptor beta chains from one sample sequenced in a study of blood T cell repertoires in COVID-19. Profiling relied on immunoSEQ multiplex PCR, and the TCRdb table lists in-frame clones only, not all of them. The sample lists almost 200,000 clones; roughly 90% were seen once. The sample consisted of PBMCs or T cells enriched from blood (not recorded which). The receptors derive from a woman aged 18-29 years who had recovered from COVID-19.

J is TRBJ2-3 and V is TRBV6-2 or TRBV6-3, with 10 bases identical to TRBD2. The V segment lost 6 bases and the J segment 5 bases; nucleotides outside the gene matches: 8. CDR1 is MNHEY, CDR2 SVGEGT, per germline. This CDR3 has 15 residues. As DNA, the CDR3 is TGTGCCAGCAGCCAAAGCGGGGGGGCCTTAGATACGCAGTATTTT. This sequence encodes CASSQSGGALDTQYF.

The V call is TRBV11-2, the J call TRBJ2-3; TRBD1 aligns across 9 bases. The CDR3 consists of 18 residues. Trimming at V came to 5 bases and at J to 2 bases, leaving 14 bases not matched to a gene. Germline-derived CDR1 and CDR2 are SGHAT and FQNNGV. The CDR3 loop is CASSHYKGDRESTDTQYF. DNA for the CDR3: TGTGCCAGCAGCCACTATAAAGGGGACAGGGAATCCACAGATACGCAGTATTTT.

This clone was observed once. The chain uses TRBV5-6 and TRBJ2-7; D unclear. CDR1 and CDR2 from the germline V gene are SGHDT and YYEEEE. V was clipped by 0 bases and J by 3 bases, with 7 bases between them. The CDR3 loop spans 13 amino acids. CDR3 sequence (DNA): TGTGCCAGCAGCTTGGGACACATCTACGAGCAGTACTTC. Its translation is CASSLGHIYEQYF.

This chain uses TRBV27 with TRBJ1-1; no clear D gene. Per the germline V gene, CDR1 is MNHEY and CDR2 is SMNVEV (reference sequence). V was pared by 5 bases and J by 3 bases, with 13 bases between. The CDR3 contains 14 residues. The CDR3 nucleotides read TGTGCCAGCAGTAGCGGAAGTGCGGACACTGAAGCTTTCTTT. This codes for CASSSGSADTEAFF.

The V and J genes are TRBV7-3 and TRBJ2-7; TRBD2 is a possible D gene (6 bases). V lost 4 bases and J lost 7, with 17 bases in between. This CDR3 comprises 14 residues. Germline lookup yields CDR1 SGHTA and CDR2 FQGTGA. The CDR3 DNA follows: TGTGCCAGCAGCTACAAGAAGGCGGGGAGAGAGCAGTACTTC. This codes for CASSYKKAGREQYF.

The chain couples TRBV29-1 to TRBJ1-1; 7 nucleotides align to TRBD1. V lost 6 bases to trimming and J lost 5 bases; unmatched junction nucleotides: 6. CDR1 is SQVTM and CDR2 is ANQGSEA in the germline V gene. The CDR3 is 12 residues long. Here the CDR3 reads CSVRTGQTEAFF. The CDR3 DNA follows: TGCAGCGTCCGGACAGGTCAAACTGAAGCTTTCTTT.

V usage is TRBV5-1 and J usage is TRBJ2-3, with D perhaps matching TRBD1 (6 bases). This CDR3 region has 15 residues. Trimming pared 0 bases from V and 2 bases from J, leaving 10 bases between. Germline CDR1 and CDR2: SGHRS and YFSETQ. The CDR3 region has the DNA TGCGCCAGCAGCTTGGGAGGACAGAACACAGATACGCAGTATTTT. It translates to CASSLGGQNTDTQYF.

The rearrangement uses TRBV19 and TRBJ1-1, with 7 bases aligning to TRBD1. Per germline, CDR1 LNHDA and CDR2 SQIVND (reference sequence). The CDR3 runs to 13 residues. J lost 6 bases, V lost 3 bases, and 4 bases had no gene match. CDR3 nucleotide sequence: TGTGCCAGTAGTATCACAGGGGCGGCTGAAGCTTTCTTT. Encoded protein: CASSITGAAEAFF.

The chain links TRBV28 to TRBJ2-7; TRBD1 matches at 10 bases. Looked up from germline, CDR1 is MDHEN and CDR2 is SYDVKM. CDR3 length: 16 amino acids. The V and J ends lost 7 bases and 3 bases, in that order; junction bases with no gene match: 12. Here the CDR3 reads CASTRRWTGGFYEQYF. The CDR3 DNA reads TGTGCCAGCACTCGACGGTGGACAGGGGGTTTCTACGAGCAGTACTTC.

V gene TRBV5-6 combines with J gene TRBJ1-1, with 9 bases aligning to TRBD1. J lost 6 bases, V lost 1 base, and 7 bases had no gene match. This CDR3 spans 15 amino acids. Germline V gene sequence: CDR1 SGHDT, CDR2 YYEEEE. The CDR3 is CASSLLGQGFSEAFF. The CDR3 bases are TGTGCCAGCAGCTTGTTGGGACAGGGATTTTCTGAAGCTTTCTTT.

The table lists this clone with many counts. CDR3 region: CASSDDSASQHF. CDR3 nucleotides: TGTGCCAGCAGTGACGACAGCGCGTCCCAGCATTTT. The genes are TRBV6-1 and TRBJ1-5; D may be TRBD1 (5 bases). CDR3 length: 12 residues. CDR1 and CDR2 (germline): MNHNS, SASEGT. V dropped 3 bases and J dropped 11 bases, with 11 bases sitting between them.

The chain combines TRBV21-1 with TRBJ2-1; no check of the table's D call, TRBD1, against the DNA was made. TRBV21-1 is tagged as a pseudogene. The CDR3 contains 15 residues. The CDR3 DNA reads as TGTGCCAGCAGCAAAAGGGACAGAGAACACAATGAGCAGTTCTTC. Its protein is CASSKRDREHNEQFF.

V usage is TRBV5-1 and J usage is TRBJ1-2; TRBD1 agrees at 9 bases. The CDR3 is 14 amino acids. Germline V lookup: CDR1 SGHRS, CDR2 YFSETQ. Unmatched junction bases numbered 5, after V lost 6 bases and J lost 2 bases. CDR3 amino acids: CASNQGQGNYGYTF. The CDR3 DNA reads as TGCGCCAGCAACCAAGGACAGGGGAACTATGGCTACACCTTC. The whole variable domain, remainder taken from reference TRBV5-1 and TRBJ1-2, is KAGVTQTPRYLIKTRGQQVTLSCSPISGHRSVSWYQQTPGQGLQFLFEYFSETQRNKGNFPGRFSGRQFSNSRSEMNVSTLELGDSALYLCASNQGQGNYGYTFGSGTRLTVV.

The rearrangement uses TRBV9 and TRBJ1-5; 9 bases are shared with TRBD1. The germline V gene encodes CDR1 SGDLS and CDR2 YYNGEE. V lost 4 bases to trimming and J lost 7 bases; unmatched junction nucleotides: 12. The CDR3 consists of 16 residues. In DNA form, the CDR3 reads TGTGCCAGCAGCCCCCTACGGGACAGGGTCCGCCAGCCCCAGCATTTT. As protein: CASSPLRDRVRQPQHF.

Written as DNA, the CDR3 is TGTGCCAGCAGTACCAACAGGGGGGGGGATACGCAGTATTTT. Translated, it gives CASSTNRGGDTQYF. The rearrangement uses TRBV27 and TRBJ2-3; tentative D call: TRBD1 (8 bases). This CDR3 comprises 14 residues. V was trimmed by 5 bases and J by 6 bases, leaving 15 bases between them. The germline V gene encodes CDR1 MNHEY and CDR2 SMNVEV (reference sequence).

The genes are TRBV15 and TRBJ1-3; no firm D call. The CDR3 runs 12 residues. Germline V gives CDR1 LNHNV, CDR2 YYDKDF (reference sequence). V lost 0 bases and J 15 bases, leaving 12 bases between the germline ends. The CDR3 here is CATSRDQEVSYF. The CDR3 DNA follows: TGTGCCACCAGCAGAGATCAGGAAGTTTCATATTTT.

CDR3 loop: CASSPGQLYGYTF. The CDR3 region has the DNA TGTGCCAGCAGTCCGGGACAGCTCTATGGCTACACCTTC. J is TRBJ1-2 and V is TRBV12-3 or TRBV12-4, with 7 bases that match TRBD1. CDR3 size: 13 residues. The ends lost 5 bases at V and 4 bases at J; junction bases unmatched: 4.

This clone turned up a few times. This sequence joins TRBV14 and TRBJ1-2; TRBD1 matches at 7 bases. Losses at the gene ends were 5 bases for V and 14 bases for J; bases not matched to a gene: 8. Germline V gene data show CDR1 as SGHDN and CDR2 as FVKESK. The CDR3 covers 11 residues. CDR3 amino acids: CASSAGQTETF. CDR3 sequence (DNA): TGTGCCAGCAGCGCGGGACAGACTGAGACCTTC.

This sequence joins TRBV11-1 and TRBJ2-3; D may be TRBD2 (7 bases). Germline values: CDR1 SGHAT, CDR2 FQDESV (reference sequence). V lost 0 bases and J 1 base, leaving 14 bases between the germline ends. This CDR3 has 17 residues. The CDR3 nucleotides are TGTGCCAGCAGCTTAGCGTCGGGGGGCGGTCGCACAGATACGCAGTATTTT. As protein: CASSLASGGGRTDTQYF.

The J gene is TRBJ2-2, the V gene TRBV5-4, with unresolved D. CDR1 is SGHNT and CDR2 is YYREEE in the germline V gene (reference sequence). Trimming pared 3 bases from V and 5 bases from J, leaving 14 bases between. CDR3 length: 15 residues. CDR3 nucleotides: TGTGCCAGCAGCTACGACTTTGGTAGTACCGGGGAGCTGTTTTTT. The encoded protein is CASSYDFGSTGELFF.

V gene TRBV4-1 combines with J gene TRBJ1-1; 9 bases align to TRBD1. J was trimmed by 3 bases and V by 4 bases; bases with no gene match: 3. The CDR3 runs to 14 residues. Looked up from germline, CDR1 is MGHRA and CDR2 is YSYEKL. The CDR3 sequence is CASSLTGGDTEAFF. The CDR3, as DNA: TGCGCCAGCAGCCTGACAGGGGGTGACACTGAAGCTTTCTTT.

The V gene is TRBV4-1, the J gene TRBJ2-5; 12 bases match TRBD2. The germline V gene has CDR1 MGHRA and CDR2 YSYEKL. The CDR3 spans 17 residues. The trim removed 0 bases at V and 4 bases at J, leaving 6 bases unmatched. CDR3 loop: CASSQETELAGGETQYF. CDR3 bases: TGCGCCAGCAGCCAAGAAACTGAACTAGCGGGGGGAGAGACCCAGTACTTC.

The chain carries TRBV27 and TRBJ2-7; possible D gene TRBD1, 6 bases. This CDR3 comprises 12 residues. V lost 5 bases to trimming and J lost 6 bases, with 11 bases between them. Per the germline V gene, CDR1 is MNHEY and CDR2 is SMNVEV (reference sequence). The CDR3 DNA reads as TGTGCCAGCAGTGTACAGGGTTTCGAGCAGTACTTC. This gives the protein CASSVQGFEQYF.

This chain links TRBV19 with TRBJ1-1, with 9 bases lining up with TRBD1. There are 13 residues in the CDR3. Looked up from germline, CDR1 is LNHDA and CDR2 is SQIVND (reference sequence). The ends lost 3 bases at V and 4 bases at J; junction bases unmatched: 0. CDR3 amino acids: CASSMGQGTEAFF. The CDR3, as DNA: TGTGCCAGTAGTATGGGACAGGGCACTGAAGCTTTCTTT.

The rearrangement joins TRBV5-1 to TRBJ1-1; no firm D call. The CDR3 totals 12 residues. Germline CDR1 is SGHRS and CDR2 is YFSETQ. Trimming removed 5 bases from V and 1 base from J, with 6 bases in between. The CDR3 DNA reads TGCGCCAGCAGTACAGCGAACACTGAAGCTTTCTTT. As protein: CASSTANTEAFF. Combining the CDR3 with reference TRBV5-1 and TRBJ1-1 gives the whole variable domain KAGVTQTPRYLIKTRGQQVTLSCSPISGHRSVSWYQQTPGQGLQFLFEYFSETQRNKGNFPGRFSGRQFSNSRSEMNVSTLELGDSALYLCASSTANTEAFFGQGTRLTVV.

This clone has only one observation. The chain employs TRBV6-5 and TRBJ1-6, with no clear D. The CDR3 totals 14 residues. The germline CDR1 and CDR2 sequences are MNHEY and SVGAGI. V lost 2 bases and J lost 6, with 8 bases in between. This CDR3 reads CASSYVAFNSPLHF. The DNA of the CDR3 is TGTGCCAGCAGTTACGTGGCTTTTAATTCACCCCTCCACTTT.

The chain employs TRBV19 and TRBJ1-6; D unclear. Trimming cost V 6 bases and J 0 bases, with 12 bases left between them. Germline CDR1 reads LNHDA; CDR2 reads SQIVND (reference sequence). There are 16 residues in the CDR3. In DNA form, the CDR3 reads TGTGCCAGTAGCGAGGGCGGAAGCTCCTATAATTCACCCCTCCACTTT. The encoded protein is CASSEGGSSYNSPLHF. Based on the CDR3 plus reference TRBV19 and TRBJ1-6, the full variable domain is DGGITQSPKYLFRKEGQNVTLSCEQNLNHDAMYWYRQDPGQGLRLIYYSQIVNDFQKGDIAEGYSVSREKKESFPLTVTSAQKNPTAFYLCASSEGGSSYNSPLHFGNGTRLTVT.